A selection of T cell receptor beta chains follows, all from one sample in a study of shared clonotypes between healthy human individuals. The protocol was immunoSEQ multiplex PCR, while the TCRdb copy is restricted to in-frame clones and leaves out a portion. The sample comprises approximately 1.5 million clones, 98% of which are singletons, and approximately 0.45% rests with the top ten. Material: naive CD4+ T cells sorted from blood. The receptors come from a young man in good health. Each CDR3 is given without its conserved first and last residue.

CDR3aa | j_gene | v_gene
ASRGDGWQY | TRBJ2-7 | TRBV28
ASSLAPGGQPQH | TRBJ1-5 | TRBV11-2
ASSSLDYEQY | TRBJ2-7 | TRBV7-8
AWSIGGEQF | TRBJ2-1 | TRBV30
ASSLDRTEETQY | TRBJ2-5 | TRBV5-4
ASSPPGPETDTQY | TRBJ2-3 | TRBV2
ASSVGTGGEKLF | TRBJ1-4 | TRBV9
ASSEAPGRQRDSNQPQH | TRBJ1-5 | TRBV2
AWSPLAGGVGEQF | TRBJ2-1 | TRBV30
AWSVDSPNEKLF | TRBJ1-4 | TRBV30
ASSSGHRSYEQY | TRBJ2-7 | TRBV9
ASSPLGLSQETQY | TRBJ2-5 | TRBV4-1
ASSNTGSEAF | TRBJ1-1 | TRBV5-1
ASSQEGWRGAQY | TRBJ2-5 | TRBV4-3
ASSTSGRDNEQF | TRBJ2-1 | TRBV7-3
ASSRDRGAQPQH | TRBJ1-5 | TRBV7-9
ASSFNEYYNEQF | TRBJ2-1 | TRBV11-2
ASSLVETQY | TRBJ2-5 | TRBV7-2
AWSSLGVWELF | TRBJ2-2 | TRBV30
SVGPRLGNWTNYGYT | TRBJ1-2 | TRBV29-1
ASSPDPPTSNTEAF | TRBJ1-1 | TRBV18
ASSPETETNQPQH | TRBJ1-5 | TRBV9
ATGQGTEAF | TRBJ1-1 | TRBV19
ASGPQGRETQY | TRBJ2-5 | TRBV12-5
ASAEGGTYNEQF | TRBJ2-1 | TRBV9
ASSQDGQTDKQY | TRBJ2-7 | TRBV4-3
ASSPGGANTEAF | TRBJ1-1 | TRBV18
ASSEGPAVEQY | TRBJ2-7 | TRBV6-1
ASSLASPDTQY | TRBJ2-3 | TRBV11-2
ASSAGRLNGEQF | TRBJ2-1 | TRBV11-3
ASSLEVSGRFKY | TRBJ2-7 | TRBV7-2
ASSPGLSTLSQETQY | TRBJ2-5 | TRBV4-3
ASSKPGGPLGLNTEAF | TRBJ1-1 | TRBV7-9
ASSHPTFSPGQPQH | TRBJ1-5 | TRBV2
ASRRDSNEKLF | TRBJ1-4 | TRBV18
ASCSSYEQY | TRBJ2-7 | TRBV28
ASSPLAGGPGETQY | TRBJ2-5 | TRBV18
ASSARRGGNEQF | TRBJ2-1 | TRBV7-3
ASSWGGLGQPQH | TRBJ1-5 | TRBV28
ASSLRGRGDTEAF | TRBJ1-1 | TRBV7-9
ASSERPAGSTDTQY | TRBJ2-3 | TRBV10-1
ASSGSRDRLYNEQF | TRBJ2-1 | TRBV19
ASRQQGASGNEKLF | TRBJ1-4 | TRBV5-1
ASSLFLAGGPHEQY | TRBJ2-7 | TRBV28
ASSEHQGPGELF | TRBJ2-2 | TRBV7-2